These T cell receptor beta chains were read from a single sample in a study of spatial heterogeneity in lung cancer. A single record per CDR3 protein comes from TCRdb applying MiXCR to the 5' RACE reads. The sample records about 48,000 distinct CDR3 sequences, roughly 5% being singletons. Sequenced material: PBMCs, taken at surgery. All receptors derive from a male donor with early-stage non-small cell lung cancer. CDR3s include the opening cysteine and the closing phenylalanine or tryptophan. Each record gives: J gene, V gene, CDR3 protein.

j_gene: TRBJ2-1
v_gene: TRBV28
CDR3aa: CASRGEGLAGYNEQFF

j_gene: TRBJ1-4
v_gene: TRBV6-5
CDR3aa: CASRGTGGREKLFF

j_gene: TRBJ2-4
v_gene: TRBV6-2/TRBV6-3
CDR3aa: CASRSGSAKNIQYF

j_gene: TRBJ2-7
v_gene: TRBV7-9
CDR3aa: CASSFWDRESEQYF

j_gene: TRBJ2-1
v_gene: TRBV20-1
CDR3aa: CSARDLAGGFNEQFF

j_gene: TRBJ2-5
v_gene: TRBV2
CDR3aa: CASKGIRGQETQYF

j_gene: TRBJ2-1
v_gene: TRBV12-3/TRBV12-4
CDR3aa: CASSLLAGGPVEQFF

j_gene: TRBJ2-7
v_gene: TRBV5-1
CDR3aa: CASSFARKLADEQYF

j_gene: TRBJ2-3
v_gene: TRBV28
CDR3aa: CASSSEGGSTDTQYF

j_gene: TRBJ2-1
v_gene: TRBV7-2
CDR3aa: CASSFRGLAYNEQFF

j_gene: TRBJ1-1
v_gene: TRBV6-5
CDR3aa: CASSYDGQGIGTNTEAFF

j_gene: TRBJ2-3
v_gene: TRBV10-3
CDR3aa: CAINEGLSGSTDTQYF

j_gene: TRBJ2-1
v_gene: TRBV5-4
CDR3aa: CASSLLGQGAENEQFF

j_gene: TRBJ2-3
v_gene: TRBV13
CDR3aa: CASSSLSGKSTDTQYF

j_gene: TRBJ2-1
v_gene: TRBV13
CDR3aa: CASSPGTIQSTDEQFF

j_gene: TRBJ2-5
v_gene: TRBV11-2
CDR3aa: CASSSGFQETQYF

j_gene: TRBJ2-7
v_gene: TRBV5-1
CDR3aa: CASSWRRGTASYEQYF

j_gene: TRBJ1-6
v_gene: TRBV10-3
CDR3aa: CAISDRASDSPLHF

j_gene: TRBJ1-4
v_gene: TRBV29-1
CDR3aa: CSVLRGGSEKLFF

j_gene: TRBJ1-1
v_gene: TRBV20-1
CDR3aa: CSARRLGDTEAFF

j_gene: TRBJ1-5
v_gene: TRBV10-2
CDR3aa: CASSPTGYQPQHF

j_gene: TRBJ2-1
v_gene: TRBV4-1
CDR3aa: CASSLRLAGAIRGNNEQFF

j_gene: TRBJ2-3
v_gene: TRBV7-3
CDR3aa: CASSRSYGGDTQYF

j_gene: TRBJ2-7
v_gene: TRBV5-4
CDR3aa: CASSSLAGSDSYEQYF

j_gene: TRBJ2-3
v_gene: TRBV20-1
CDR3aa: CSASQQDSTDTQYF

j_gene: TRBJ1-1
v_gene: TRBV6-1
CDR3aa: CASRGTSNTEAFF

j_gene: TRBJ1-5
v_gene: TRBV2
CDR3aa: CASRNRVGQPQHF

j_gene: TRBJ2-7
v_gene: TRBV13
CDR3aa: CASSLRRRLSSYEQYF

j_gene: TRBJ2-1
v_gene: TRBV20-1
CDR3aa: CSAQPRGLQNNEQFF

j_gene: TRBJ2-1
v_gene: TRBV9
CDR3aa: CASSVVGQGYNEQFF

j_gene: TRBJ2-1
v_gene: TRBV6-5
CDR3aa: CASSSTRAGGSYNEQFF

j_gene: TRBJ1-6
v_gene: TRBV20-1
CDR3aa: CSARVGSYNSPLHF

j_gene: TRBJ2-1
v_gene: TRBV7-2
CDR3aa: CASSLDSSYNEQFF

j_gene: TRBJ2-7
v_gene: TRBV4-3
CDR3aa: CASSQEGRGPYEQYF

j_gene: TRBJ2-5
v_gene: TRBV10-3
CDR3aa: CAISESISGMRETQYF

j_gene: TRBJ1-5
v_gene: TRBV28
CDR3aa: CASSLSDSSNQPQHF

j_gene: TRBJ2-5
v_gene: TRBV6-5
CDR3aa: CASRRFISGGETQYF

j_gene: TRBJ2-7
v_gene: TRBV13
CDR3aa: CASSFNSYEQYF

j_gene: TRBJ2-7
v_gene: TRBV27
CDR3aa: CASSLSLFGGYEQYF

j_gene: TRBJ2-6
v_gene: TRBV30
CDR3aa: CAWSPTLGQGGTGANVLTF

j_gene: TRBJ2-3
v_gene: TRBV12-3/TRBV12-4
CDR3aa: CASSLGTGSGTDTQYF

j_gene: TRBJ2-1
v_gene: TRBV7-2
CDR3aa: CASSPVPSSYNEQFF

j_gene: TRBJ2-7
v_gene: TRBV20-1
CDR3aa: CSARDVYGSVYEQYF

j_gene: TRBJ2-3
v_gene: TRBV5-1
CDR3aa: CASSPNPKSTDTQYF

j_gene: TRBJ2-3
v_gene: TRBV6-5
CDR3aa: CASSYGDTQYF

j_gene: TRBJ2-3
v_gene: TRBV29-1
CDR3aa: CSAEISGRSTDTQYF

j_gene: TRBJ1-1
v_gene: TRBV6-2/TRBV6-3
CDR3aa: CASSYSGKEGTEAFF

j_gene: TRBJ2-1
v_gene: TRBV11-3
CDR3aa: CASSSNYYEQFF